These T cell receptor beta chains were read from a single sample in a study of post-analysis software for immune sequencing data. TCRdb re-analysed the PCR reads in MiXCR, keeping a single row per CDR3 protein. The sample holds about 770,000 distinct CDR3 sequences, 46% seen once. The source material was blood. These receptors all stem from a girl between 10 and 17 years old with multiple sclerosis. The CDR3 runs from the conserved cysteine through the conserved F or W. The D gene is left open where the match is weak. Only part of the rows carry a size: once, few, many, or a class if the clone is expanded.

TRBJ2-7 | NA | few | TRBV28 | CASSRFEQYF | TGTGCCAGCAGTCGATTCGAGCAGTACTTC
TRBJ2-7 | NA | NA | TRBV20-1 | CSARGPTGYHEQYF | TGCAGTGCTAGAGGCCCAACAGGGTACCACGAGCAGTACTTC
TRBJ2-2 | NA | NA | TRBV11-3 | CASKGQTNTGELFF | TGTGCCAGCAAGGGACAAACGAACACCGGGGAGCTGTTTTTT
TRBJ1-1 | NA | NA | TRBV12-3/TRBV12-4 | CASSQDGLNTEAFF | TGTGCCAGCAGTCAGGACGGCCTGAACACTGAAGCTTTCTTT
TRBJ2-3 | NA | few | TRBV29-1 | CSVSYVGTDTQYF | TGCAGCGTCTCGTACGTAGGGACAGATACGCAGTATTTT
TRBJ2-3 | NA | NA | TRBV7-9 | CATGDTQYF | TGTGCCACAGGGGATACGCAGTATTTT
TRBJ1-2 | NA | NA | TRBV4-2 | CASSQDGTKKGDGYTF | TGTGCCAGCAGCCAAGATGGGACAAAAAAGGGGGATGGCTACACCTTC
TRBJ2-7 | TRBD2 | NA | TRBV12-3/TRBV12-4 | CASSGPAGTSGRNEQYF | TGTGCCAGCAGTGGCCCTGCCGGGACTAGCGGGAGAAACGAGCAGTACTTC
TRBJ2-4 | NA | few | TRBV28 | CASSLMAGVGIQYF | TGTGCCAGCAGTTTAATGGCAGGCGTGGGCATTCAGTACTTC
TRBJ2-5 | NA | many | TRBV29-1 | CSVRDGQETQYF | TGCAGCGTTCGGGACGGGCAAGAGACCCAGTACTTC
TRBJ2-5 | NA | NA | TRBV3-1 | CATLGREETQYF | TGTGCCACTCTCGGGAGAGAGGAGACCCAGTACTTC
TRBJ2-1 | TRBD2 | NA | TRBV15 | CATSLGTSDYNEQFF | TGTGCCACCAGCTTAGGGACTAGCGACTACAATGAGCAGTTCTTC
TRBJ2-1 | TRBD1 | once | TRBV24-1 | CATSHGTGAYNEQFF | TGTGCCACCAGTCACGGGACAGGGGCCTACAATGAGCAGTTCTTC
TRBJ1-1 | NA | NA | TRBV7-8 | CASSLGARVGNTEAFF | TGTGCCAGCAGCTTAGGGGCTCGCGTGGGGAACACTGAAGCTTTCTTT
TRBJ2-6 | NA | NA | TRBV4-3 | CASSLEGEAGANVLTF | TGCGCCAGCAGCCTTGAAGGGGAAGCTGGGGCCAACGTCCTGACTTTC
TRBJ1-5 | TRBD1 | few | TRBV20-1 | CSARDRYRGRVNQPQHF | TGCAGTGCTAGAGACCGATACAGGGGGAGGGTGAATCAGCCCCAGCATTTT
TRBJ1-4 | TRBD1 | NA | TRBV29-1 | CSARTGRGEKLFF | TGCAGCGCCCGGACAGGGAGAGGTGAAAAACTGTTTTTT
TRBJ1-2 | TRBD1 | few | TRBV7-9 | CASSSRDRIGYGYTF | TGTGCCAGCAGCTCCCGGGACAGGATCGGCTATGGCTACACCTTC
TRBJ2-7 | TRBD1 | few | TRBV6-1 | CASTKTTPGTGSYEQYF | TGTGCCAGCACCAAAACCACACCCGGGACAGGGAGTTACGAGCAGTACTTC
TRBJ2-7 | TRBD2 | NA | TRBV7-9 | CASSLLSSAGVDYEQYF | TGTGCCAGCAGCTTATTATCCTCAGCGGGAGTGGACTACGAGCAGTACTTC
TRBJ2-1 | NA | few | TRBV4-2 | CASSQEVAWDEQFF | TGTGCCAGCAGCCAAGAGGTAGCGTGGGATGAGCAGTTCTTC
TRBJ2-1 | NA | NA | TRBV27 | CASSSETGVEGGIYNEQFF | TGTGCCAGCAGTTCCGAGACAGGGGTGGAGGGAGGGATCTACAATGAGCAGTTCTTC
TRBJ2-5 | NA | once | TRBV14 | CASSQDRGATQYF | TGTGCCAGCAGCCAAGATAGGGGTGCGACCCAGTACTTC
TRBJ2-7 | TRBD2 | NA | TRBV11-1 | CASSLRREGPYEQYF | TGTGCCAGCAGCTTAAGGCGGGAGGGCCCCTACGAGCAGTACTTC
TRBJ2-5 | TRBD1 | few | TRBV7-2 | CASSPTSNYRGGETQYF | TGTGCCAGCAGCCCCACCTCTAATTACAGGGGCGGGGAGACCCAGTACTTC
TRBJ2-1 | TRBD2 | NA | TRBV7-7 | CASSLAGLADRGEQFF | TGTGCTAGCAGCTTAGCGGGACTAGCGGACAGGGGCGAGCAGTTCTTC
TRBJ1-2 | NA | NA | TRBV28 | CASTVGGRGYGYTF | TGTGCCAGCACCGTGGGGGGCAGGGGCTATGGCTACACCTTC
TRBJ1-4 | NA | NA | TRBV20-1 | CSARDQRSNEKLFF | TGCAGTGCTAGAGATCAGAGGTCTAATGAAAAACTGTTTTTT
TRBJ2-6 | TRBD1 | few | TRBV7-8 | CASSLDSLGRGTGANVLTF | TGTGCCAGCAGCTTAGACTCTTTGGGCAGGGGGACTGGGGCCAACGTCCTGACTTTC
TRBJ2-3 | TRBD2 | NA | TRBV20-1 | CSASEDKGLAFTDTQYF | TGCAGTGCTAGTGAGGACAAGGGACTAGCCTTCACAGATACGCAGTATTTT
TRBJ2-6 | NA | NA | TRBV10-3 | CAISESDLAPGANVLTF | TGTGCCATCAGTGAGTCCGACTTGGCCCCTGGGGCCAACGTCCTGACTTTC
TRBJ2-3 | TRBD2 | NA | TRBV5-4 | CASSPGLAGATSTDTQYF | TGTGCCAGCAGCCCTGGACTAGCGGGGGCGACAAGCACAGATACGCAGTATTTT
TRBJ2-4 | NA | NA | TRBV10-3 | CAISESLSVGIAKNIQYF | TGTGCCATCAGTGAGTCACTATCGGTCGGGATAGCCAAAAACATTCAGTACTTC
TRBJ2-4 | NA | NA | TRBV12-3/TRBV12-4 | CASAWGAGELNIQYF | TGTGCCAGCGCCTGGGGGGCGGGAGAGTTAAACATTCAGTACTTC
TRBJ2-2 | NA | once | TRBV28 | CASRLEAGELFF | TGTGCCAGCAGGCTCGAGGCCGGGGAGCTGTTTTTT
TRBJ2-5 | NA | few | TRBV4-3 | CASSQGPGRNLETQYF | TGCGCCAGCAGCCAAGGTCCGGGACGAAATTTGGAGACCCAGTACTTC
TRBJ1-2 | NA | once | TRBV11-2 | CASSLDSWRLKGYTF | TGTGCCAGCAGCTTAGATAGTTGGCGGTTAAAAGGCTACACCTTC
TRBJ2-7 | NA | NA | TRBV27 | CASSLSGSSEQYF | TGTGCCAGCAGTTTATCGGGCAGCTCCGAGCAGTACTTC
TRBJ2-1 | NA | few | TRBV7-2 | CASSLAWGRVVPHEQFF | TGTGCCAGCAGCTTAGCCTGGGGGAGAGTGGTTCCGCATGAGCAGTTCTTC
TRBJ2-7 | NA | NA | TRBV27 | CASSFRGTYEQYF | TGTGCCAGCAGTTTTAGGGGAACCTACGAGCAGTACTTC
TRBJ1-1 | NA | NA | TRBV4-1 | CASSQDGVVAFF | TGCGCCAGCAGCCAAGATGGAGTTGTAGCTTTCTTT